The present entry profiles one T cell receptor (beta chain) with its context. The CDR3 spans 17 residues. Germline CDR1 is KGHSH and CDR2 is LQKENI. V shed 3 bases, J shed 6 bases, and the junction held 10 bases outside the gene matches. This sample is drawn from a study of shared clonotypes between healthy human individuals. TCRdb's copy holds only in-frame clones and misses some; the assay was immunoSEQ multiplex PCR. Among hundreds of thousands of clones listed, around three quarters were seen once. This sequence originates from a woman aged 35 to 49 in good health. Some clones in this sample may be carry-over from other donors' samples. Sequencing was carried out using PBMCs. The chain recombines TRBV18 with TRBJ2-2, with 10 bases lining up with TRBD2. The CDR3 DNA follows: TGTGCCAGCTCACCCCGGCTAGCGGGAGTATCATCCGGGGAGCTGTTTTTT. It yields the protein CASSPRLAGVSSGELFF.